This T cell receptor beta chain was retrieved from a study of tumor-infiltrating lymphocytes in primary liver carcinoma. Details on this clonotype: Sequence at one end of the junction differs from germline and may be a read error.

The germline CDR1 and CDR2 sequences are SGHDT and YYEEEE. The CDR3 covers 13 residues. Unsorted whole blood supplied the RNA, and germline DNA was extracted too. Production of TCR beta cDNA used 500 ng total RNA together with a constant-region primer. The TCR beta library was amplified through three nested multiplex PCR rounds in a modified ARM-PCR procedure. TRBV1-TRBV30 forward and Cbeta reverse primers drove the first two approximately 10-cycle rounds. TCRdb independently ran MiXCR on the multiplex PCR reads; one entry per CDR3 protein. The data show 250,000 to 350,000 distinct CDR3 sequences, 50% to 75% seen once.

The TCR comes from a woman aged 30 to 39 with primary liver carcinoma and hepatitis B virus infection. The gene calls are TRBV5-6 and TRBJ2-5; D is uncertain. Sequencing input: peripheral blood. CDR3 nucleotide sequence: TGTGACAGCAGCCGGACCGGCCGCGAGACCCAGTACTTC. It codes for CDSSRTGRETQYF.